This TCR beta chain was identified during a study of shared clonotypes between healthy human individuals (dated by TCRdb to 2018 to 2020). Looking at the study overall: The cohort comprised a couple of women and a few men aged 18 to 49 years. For each donor, CD4 naive and CD4 memory were each given three plates, CD8 naive was given two plates, and CD8 memory was given one plate. Blood TCR repertoires of a handful of healthy adults were deeply sequenced to estimate repertoire size and the extent of clonotype sharing between individuals. To increase sequencing depth and limit assay-specific biases, TCR repertoire library preparation and sequencing were carried out by different laboratories using diverse techniques. Per donor, leukapheresis produced somewhere between about 0.94 and 9 billion PBMCs.

Using the deep immunoSEQ assay, multiplex PCR amplified TCR CDR3 regions from genomic DNA. For each cell subset, the extracted genomic DNA was distributed evenly across all wells of several immunoSEQ 96-well plates, and each plate served as one replicate. For sorted subsets, roughly 0.2 ug genomic DNA, equal to 25,000 to 35,000 T cell genomes, was loaded into each replicate PCR. Purified libraries were measured with a Qubit 3.0 fluorometer, size-checked on a Bioanalyzer 2100, and measured again with the KAPA Library Quantification kit. Every immunoSEQ 96-well plate was sequenced on a separate single-read 150-cycle Illumina NextSeq 550 flow cell. Regarding the original processing steps: Because the immunoSEQ output included only junctional sequences and no quality scores, the filtering could not be the same as the filtering used for full-length reads. To assign V/J genes and CDR3, sequences were annotated using PyIR, a Python wrapper for IgBLAST v1.9, with IMGT germline references. Reads were removed for weak V/J assignments (E-value above 1e-6), missing CDR3, stop codons, out-of-frame junctions, or ambiguous translated residues. V3J clonotypes were defined as sequences sharing the same inferred V gene, J gene, and CDR3 amino acid sequence. To compute the percentage overlap between repertoires, the number of shared unique clonotypes was divided by the size of the smaller repertoire. Repertoire richness was assessed with RTK rarefaction, the Chao1 estimator, and Recon v2.1 estimates of unobserved clonotypes. For all TCRbeta clonotypes obtained by the gDNA method from a few donors, generation probabilities were computed with OLGA. In its TCRdb copy, this immuneACCESS table keeps in-frame sequences only and misses some clones. Where compared with another copy, unresolved V genes explain less than half of these, and the others have no known cause. V and J calls and clone size come straight from that table; D and trimming were deduced from the DNA. In all, the sample holds about 680,000 clones, and under 80% of those were seen once. The ten largest clones represent approximately 1.6% of the sample.

The research as a whole found: Larger estimated clonotype richness was generally found for naive subsets than for memory subsets. Sampling was limited to blood, and TCR repertoires in tissue likely differ from TCR repertoires in blood. Clonotypes shared by all four sorted-subset donors showed higher generation probabilities than non-shared clonotypes. About 5% of naive CD4, 3.5% of naive CD8, 2.3% of memory CD4, and about 0.4% of memory CD8 clonotypes were shared across several donors. Pairwise subsampling indicated that sequencing depth was expected to affect the degree of clonotype sharing among donors. Even with the large sequencing depth, rarefaction of the sorted-subset datasets indicated that sequencing was incomplete. Because the study included a small number of donors, the genetic and exposure-history diversity represented was limited.

Comment on this clone: Its specific antigen is unknown. One base away there is no much larger clone; base qualities are not given.

Donors were healthy HIV-negative adults with no recently reported acute infections or vaccinations. Every donor was a Caucasian adult residing in Nashville, Tennessee, USA. CD4+ T cells were enriched through magnetic negative selection, after which naive cells were positively selected on CD45RA and the remaining negative fraction served as the memory subset. After blood collection by leukapheresis, PBMCs were isolated using Ficoll-Histopaque density gradient centrifugation and then cryopreserved in the vapor phase of liquid nitrogen. Purity and quantity of every magnetically sorted T cell population were checked by analytical flow cytometry. From each sorted fraction, genomic DNA was isolated and quantified by UV absorbance on a Nanodrop 2000c. The receptor comes from a young woman in good health. The sample taken for sequencing was memory CD4+ T cells sorted from blood. The cell subset or site label of this sample denotes: CD45RA-negative fraction.

The CDR3 in this case is CASSFSFRVTGELFF. The DNA sequence is as follows: TGTGCCAGCAGTTTTTCGTTTAGGGTTACCGGGGAGCTGTTTTTT. The sequence links TRBV28 to TRBJ2-2; confidence is insufficient to name the D gene. Trimming costs V 3 bases and J 5 bases, and their ends lie 13 bases apart. Taken from the germline V gene, the CDR1 and CDR2 loops are MDHEN and SYDVKM. From the cysteine up to the phenylalanine, the CDR3 has a length of 15 residues. Only CDR3 DNA remains: 45 bases, in frame from the first base.